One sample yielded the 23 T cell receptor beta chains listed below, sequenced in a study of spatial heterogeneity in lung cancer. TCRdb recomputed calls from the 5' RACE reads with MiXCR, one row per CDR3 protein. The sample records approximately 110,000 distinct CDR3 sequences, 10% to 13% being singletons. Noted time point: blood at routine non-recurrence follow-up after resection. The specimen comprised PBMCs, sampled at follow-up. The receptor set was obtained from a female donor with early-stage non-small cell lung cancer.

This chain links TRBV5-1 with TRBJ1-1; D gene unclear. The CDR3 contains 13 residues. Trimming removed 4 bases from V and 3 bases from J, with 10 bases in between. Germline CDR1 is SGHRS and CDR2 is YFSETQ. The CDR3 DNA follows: TGCGCCAGCAGCCCGCTACAAGACACTGAAGCTTTCTTT. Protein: CASSPLQDTEAFF.

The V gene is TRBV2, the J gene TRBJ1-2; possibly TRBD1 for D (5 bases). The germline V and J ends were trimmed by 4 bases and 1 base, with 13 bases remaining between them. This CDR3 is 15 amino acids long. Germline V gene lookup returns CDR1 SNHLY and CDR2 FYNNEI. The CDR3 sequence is CASSGTGLFNYGYTF. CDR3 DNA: TGTGCCAGCAGTGGTACAGGATTATTTAACTATGGCTACACCTTC.

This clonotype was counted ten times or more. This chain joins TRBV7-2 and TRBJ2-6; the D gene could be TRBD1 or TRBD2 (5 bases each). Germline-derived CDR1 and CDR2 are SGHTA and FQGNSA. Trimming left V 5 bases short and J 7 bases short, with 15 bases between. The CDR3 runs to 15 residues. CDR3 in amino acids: CASSLGTTRANVLTF. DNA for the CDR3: TGTGCCAGCAGCCTAGGGACGACTCGAGCCAACGTCCTGACTTTC.

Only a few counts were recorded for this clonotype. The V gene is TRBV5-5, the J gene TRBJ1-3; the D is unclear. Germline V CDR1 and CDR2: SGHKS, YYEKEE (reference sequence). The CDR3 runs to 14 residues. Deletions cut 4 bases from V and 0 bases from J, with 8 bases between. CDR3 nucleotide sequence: TGTGCCAGCAGCAAACCGGGCTCTGGAAACACCATATATTTT. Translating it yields CASSKPGSGNTIYF. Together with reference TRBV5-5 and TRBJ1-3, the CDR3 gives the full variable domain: DAGVTQSPTHLIKTRGQQVTLRCSPISGHKSVSWYQQVLGQGPQFIFQYYEKEERGRGNFPDRFSARQFPNYSSELNVNALLLGDSALYLCASSKPGSGNTIYFGEGSWLTVV.

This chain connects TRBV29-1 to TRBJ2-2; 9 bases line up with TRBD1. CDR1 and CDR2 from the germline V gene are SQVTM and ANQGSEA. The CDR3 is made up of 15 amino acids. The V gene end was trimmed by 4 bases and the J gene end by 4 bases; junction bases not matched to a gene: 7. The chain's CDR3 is CSVASRTGVTGELFF. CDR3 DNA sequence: TGCAGCGTTGCTTCCCGGACAGGGGTCACCGGGGAGCTGTTTTTT.

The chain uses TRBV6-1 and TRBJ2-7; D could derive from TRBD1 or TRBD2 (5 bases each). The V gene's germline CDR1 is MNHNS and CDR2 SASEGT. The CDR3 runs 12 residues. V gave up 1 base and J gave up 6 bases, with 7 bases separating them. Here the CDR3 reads CASSEGGTEQYF. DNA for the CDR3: TGTGCCAGCAGTGAAGGGGGGACCGAGCAGTACTTC.

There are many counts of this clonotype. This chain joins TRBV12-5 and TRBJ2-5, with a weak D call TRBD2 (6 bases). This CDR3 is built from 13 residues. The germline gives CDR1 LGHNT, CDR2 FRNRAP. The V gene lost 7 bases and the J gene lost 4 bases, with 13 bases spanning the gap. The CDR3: CASAPTRPETQYF. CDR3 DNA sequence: TGTGCTAGTGCCCCGACTAGACCAGAGACCCAGTACTTC.

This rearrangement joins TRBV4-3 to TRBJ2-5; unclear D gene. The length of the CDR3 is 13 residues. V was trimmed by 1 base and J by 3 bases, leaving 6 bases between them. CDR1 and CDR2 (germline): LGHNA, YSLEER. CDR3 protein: CASSQGWEETQYF. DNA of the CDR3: TGCGCCAGCAGCCAAGGATGGGAAGAGACCCAGTACTTC.

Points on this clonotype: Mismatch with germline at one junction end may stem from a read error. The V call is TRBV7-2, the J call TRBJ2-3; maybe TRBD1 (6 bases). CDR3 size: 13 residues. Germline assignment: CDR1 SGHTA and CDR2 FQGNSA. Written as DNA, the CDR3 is TGTGCCAGCAGCTTAGATTGGACAGATGCGCAGTATTTT. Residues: CASSLDWTDAQYF.

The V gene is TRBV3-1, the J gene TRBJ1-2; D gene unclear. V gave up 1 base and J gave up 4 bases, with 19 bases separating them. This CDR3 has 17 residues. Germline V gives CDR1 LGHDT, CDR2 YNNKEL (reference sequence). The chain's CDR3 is CASSQGPSGYRAYGYTF. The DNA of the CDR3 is TGTGCCAGCAGCCAAGGGCCCTCAGGCTACCGGGCCTATGGCTACACCTTC.

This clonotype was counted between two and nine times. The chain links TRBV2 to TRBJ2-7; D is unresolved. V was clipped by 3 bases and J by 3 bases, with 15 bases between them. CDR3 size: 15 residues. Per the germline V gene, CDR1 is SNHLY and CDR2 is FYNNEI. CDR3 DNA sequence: TGTGCCAGCAGTGATTGGAACCTCCCTGGCTACGAGCAGTACGTC. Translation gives CASSDWNLPGYEQYV.

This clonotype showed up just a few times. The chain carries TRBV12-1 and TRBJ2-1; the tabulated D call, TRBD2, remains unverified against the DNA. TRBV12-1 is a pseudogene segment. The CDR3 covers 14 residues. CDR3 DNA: TGTGCCAGCAGCAGGCCCTGCAGCTACAATGAGCAGTTCTTC. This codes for CASSRPCSYNEQFF.

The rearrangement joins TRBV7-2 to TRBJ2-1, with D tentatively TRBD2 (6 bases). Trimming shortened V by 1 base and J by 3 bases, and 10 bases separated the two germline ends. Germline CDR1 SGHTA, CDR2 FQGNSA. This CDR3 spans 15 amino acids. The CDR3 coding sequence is TGTGCCAGCAGCTTAGGTAATAGCGGCTACAATGAGCAGTTCTTC. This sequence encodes CASSLGNSGYNEQFF. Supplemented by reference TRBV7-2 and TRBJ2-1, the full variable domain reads GAGVSQSPSNKVTEKGKDVELRCDPISGHTALYWYRQSLGQGLEFLIYFQGNSAPDKSGLPSDRFSAERTGGSVSTLTIQRTQQEDSAVYLCASSLGNSGYNEQFFGPGTRLTVL.

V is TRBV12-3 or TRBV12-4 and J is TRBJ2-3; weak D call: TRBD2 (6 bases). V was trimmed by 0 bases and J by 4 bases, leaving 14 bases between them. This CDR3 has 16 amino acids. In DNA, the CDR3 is TGTGCCAGCAGTTTAGCCCATGCGGGAACTGCAGATACGCAGTATTTT. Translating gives CASSLAHAGTADTQYF.

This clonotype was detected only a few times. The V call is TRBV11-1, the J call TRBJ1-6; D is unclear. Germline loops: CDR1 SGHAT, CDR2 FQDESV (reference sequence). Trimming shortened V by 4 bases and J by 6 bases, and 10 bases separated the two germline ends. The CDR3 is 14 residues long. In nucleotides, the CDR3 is TGTGCCAGCAGCTCCGGTATCCTTAATTCACCCCTCCACTTT. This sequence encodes CASSSGILNSPLHF. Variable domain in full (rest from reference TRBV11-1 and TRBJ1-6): EAEVAQSPRYKITEKSQAVAFWCDPISGHATLYWYRQILGQGPELLVQFQDESVVDDSQLPKDRFSAERLKGVDSTLKIQPAELGDSAMYLCASSSGILNSPLHFGNGTRLTVT.

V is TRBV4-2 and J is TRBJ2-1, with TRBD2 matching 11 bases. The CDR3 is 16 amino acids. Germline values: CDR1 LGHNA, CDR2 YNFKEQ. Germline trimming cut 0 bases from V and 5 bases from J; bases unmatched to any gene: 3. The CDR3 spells CASSQDTSGSNNEQFF. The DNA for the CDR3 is TGTGCCAGCAGCCAAGATACTAGCGGGAGTAACAATGAGCAGTTCTTC.

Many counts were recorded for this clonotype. The CDR3 DNA follows: TGTGCCAGCAGTTACTCGATTTTTCAGGGCCCCAACACTGAAGCTTTCTTT. This gives the protein CASSYSIFQGPNTEAFF. The chain combines TRBV6-5 with TRBJ1-1; tentatively, D is TRBD1 (5 bases). The CDR3 spans 17 residues. In germline, CDR1 is MNHEY, CDR2 SVGAGI. V shed 0 bases and J shed 2 bases, with 16 bases lying between them.

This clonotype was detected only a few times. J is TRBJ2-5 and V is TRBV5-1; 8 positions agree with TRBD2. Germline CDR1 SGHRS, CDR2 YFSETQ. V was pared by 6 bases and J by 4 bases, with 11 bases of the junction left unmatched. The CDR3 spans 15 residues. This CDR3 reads CASKAGGGGLETQYF. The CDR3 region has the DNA TGCGCCAGCAAGGCGGGAGGAGGCGGGCTAGAGACCCAGTACTTC.

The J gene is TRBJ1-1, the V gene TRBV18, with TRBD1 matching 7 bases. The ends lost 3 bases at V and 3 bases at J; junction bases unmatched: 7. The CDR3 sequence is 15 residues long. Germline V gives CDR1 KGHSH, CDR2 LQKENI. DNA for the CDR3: TGTGCCAGCTCACCGGACAGGTCTAGGTACACTGAAGCTTTCTTT. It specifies CASSPDRSRYTEAFF. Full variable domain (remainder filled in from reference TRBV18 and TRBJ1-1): NAGVMQNPRHLVRRRGQEARLRCSPMKGHSHVYWYRQLPEEGLKFMVYLQKENIIDESGMPKERFSAEFPKEGPSILRIQQVVRGDSAAYFCASSPDRSRYTEAFFGQGTRLTVV.

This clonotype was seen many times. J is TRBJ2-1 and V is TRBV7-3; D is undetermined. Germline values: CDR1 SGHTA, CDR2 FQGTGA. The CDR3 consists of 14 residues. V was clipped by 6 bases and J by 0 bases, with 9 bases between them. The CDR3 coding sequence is TGTGCCAGCAGGGCTGATAGCTCCTACAATGAGCAGTTCTTC. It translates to CASRADSSYNEQFF.

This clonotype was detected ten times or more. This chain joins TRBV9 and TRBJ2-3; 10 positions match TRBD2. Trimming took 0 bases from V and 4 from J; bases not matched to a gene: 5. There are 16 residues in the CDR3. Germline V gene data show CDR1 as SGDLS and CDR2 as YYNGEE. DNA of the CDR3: TGTGCCAGCAGCGTAGGTACTAGCGGGATCGCAGATACGCAGTATTTT. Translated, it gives CASSVGTSGIADTQYF.

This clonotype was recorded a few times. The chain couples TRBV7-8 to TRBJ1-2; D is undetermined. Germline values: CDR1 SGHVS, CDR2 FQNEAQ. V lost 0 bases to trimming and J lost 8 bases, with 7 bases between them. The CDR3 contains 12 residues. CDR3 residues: CASSLALRGYTF. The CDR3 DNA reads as TGTGCCAGCAGCTTAGCACTTAGAGGCTACACCTTC.

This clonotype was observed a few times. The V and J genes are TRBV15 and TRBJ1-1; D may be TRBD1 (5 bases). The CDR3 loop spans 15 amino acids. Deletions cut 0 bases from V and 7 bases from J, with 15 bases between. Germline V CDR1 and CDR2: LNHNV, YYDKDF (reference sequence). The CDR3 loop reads CATSRDPAGTSEAFF. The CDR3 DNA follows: TGTGCCACCAGCAGAGACCCGGCAGGGACTAGTGAAGCTTTCTTT.